Below are 5 T cell receptor beta chains sequenced from a single sample in a study of control samples from healthy donors and cancer patients. Measured with immunoSEQ multiplex PCR; TCRdb has only the in-frame clones, and not every one. The data show about 12,000 clones, with 88% seen just once and around 3% held by the top ten. Sequenced input: formalin-fixed, paraffin-embedded tissue. Receptors were obtained from a male donor with melanoma.

This clone was detected only once. The rearrangement joins TRBV29-1 to TRBJ1-1; D is ambiguous. Germline CDR1 SQVTM, CDR2 ANQGSEA. Trimming stripped 4 bases from V and 1 base from J, with 10 bases between. The CDR3 loop spans 13 amino acids. CDR3 protein: CSVARQTNTEAFF. The CDR3 DNA reads as TGCAGCGTTGCCCGACAAACGAACACTGAAGCTTTCTTT.

This chain links TRBV6-2 or TRBV6-3 with TRBJ1-6, with no clear D. V was clipped by 4 bases and J by 7 bases, with 2 bases between them. Germline CDR1 and CDR2: MNHEY and SVGEGT. The CDR3 has 11 residues. The DNA of the CDR3 is TGTGCCAGCAGTTCGAATTCACCCCTCCACTTT. Amino acid sequence: CASSSNSPLHF.

Comment on this clone: The germline gene is not matched at one end of the junction; a read error may be the cause. The V call is TRBV2, the J call TRBJ2-4, with D unresolved. The CDR3 runs to 12 residues. Germline V gene sequence: CDR1 SNHLY, CDR2 FYNNEI. The DNA for the CDR3 is TGTGCCAGCAGTGTCGACAAGTTTTCCTTCCACTTC. This codes for CASSVDKFSFHF.

The rearrangement uses TRBV19 and TRBJ1-1; 9 bases match TRBD1. The CDR3 totals 14 residues. CDR1 and CDR2 from the germline V gene are LNHDA and SQIVND (reference sequence). J lost 2 bases, V lost 6 bases, and 4 bases had no gene match. CDR3 DNA sequence: TGTGCCAGTAGCACAGGGGGCTCAAACACTGAAGCTTTCTTT. Translation gives CASSTGGSNTEAFF.

CDR3: CASSKTGGSTEAFF. The CDR3 DNA sequence: TGTGCCAGCAGCAAAACCGGGGGGTCCACTGAAGCTTTCTTT. The chain carries TRBV21-1 and TRBJ1-1. TRBV21-1 counts as a pseudogene. This CDR3 comprises 14 residues.